This TCR beta chain was found in a study of blood T cell repertoires in COVID-19. Looking at the study overall: The study drew acute and convalescent COVID-19 samples from the United States, Italy and Spain.

The CDR3 runs 13 residues. Per germline, CDR1 SGHRS and CDR2 YFSETQ. Trimming took 4 bases from V and 3 from J; bases not matched to a gene: 2. The authors' processing: Amplification from reference gene primers served as the basis for estimated nucleated cell counts. TCRdb's table, derived via immunoSEQ multiplex PCR, lists solely in-frame clones and lacks some. The DNA was the basis for D and trimming; V, J and clone size are from that table. The table includes roughly 100,000 clones, approximately 76% detected once. Specimen: peripheral blood. The clonotype originates from a woman in her 70s with acute or convalescent COVID-19. V is TRBV5-1 and J is TRBJ1-2; 8 bases are a match to TRBD1. In DNA, the CDR3 is TGCGCCAGCAGCATGACAGGGGACTATGGCTACACCTTC. Protein: CASSMTGDYGYTF.